The next 22 T cell receptor beta chains were all read from a single sample in a study of Ad26.COV2.S vaccination and SARS-CoV-2 variants. Stated treatment: 15 to 20 received Ad26.COV2.S at low or high dose, single or two shots; several received placebo; per-sample allocation not given. On day 63 after the first injection, vaccine and placebo recipients gave samples. Sequencing used immunoSEQ multiplex PCR; TCRdb keeps in-frame clones, though not all of them. The sample shows about 350,000 clones, around 90% of them seen only once. The input for sequencing was peripheral blood, taken in a trial of Ad26.COV2.S vaccine versus placebo. These receptors came from a person aged 18 to 65 who received the Ad26.COV2.S COVID-19 vaccine or a placebo.

This chain links TRBV3-1 (or the pseudogene TRBV3-2) with TRBJ1-1; the D is unclear. The ends were cut back, 1 base at V and 1 base at J, with 16 bases in the middle. This CDR3 is built from 17 residues. CDR1 is LGHDT, CDR2 YNNKEL, per germline (reference sequence). CDR3 region: CASSQATRFQRNTEAFF. In DNA form, the CDR3 reads TGTGCCAGCAGCCAAGCTACGAGATTCCAAAGGAACACTGAAGCTTTCTTT.

This chain joins TRBV10-3 and TRBJ2-7; either TRBD1 or TRBD2 may fit D (5 bases each). The germline gives CDR1 ENHRY, CDR2 SYGVKD. This CDR3 is 14 amino acids long. Trimming left V 7 bases short and J 2 bases short, with 15 bases between. The CDR3 DNA is TGTGCCATCAAAAAAGGGACGGAAGCCTACGAGCAGTACTTC. This sequence encodes CAIKKGTEAYEQYF.

The gene calls are TRBV7-9 and TRBJ2-3, with 7 positions matching TRBD1. Trimming at V came to 5 bases and at J to 9 bases, leaving 23 bases not matched to a gene. Germline CDR1 SEHNR, CDR2 FQNEAQ (reference sequence). CDR3 length: 18 residues. The CDR3 is CASSPPLTGVGDLGTQYF. The CDR3 region has the DNA TGTGCCAGCAGCCCACCCCTCACAGGGGTCGGGGATCTGGGCACGCAGTATTTT. Full variable domain (outside the CDR3, taken from reference TRBV7-9 and TRBJ2-3): DTGVSQNPRHKITKRGQNVTFRCDPISEHNRLYWYRQTLGQGPEFLTYFQNEAQLEKSRLLSDRFSAERPKGSFSTLEIQRTEQGDSAMYLCASSPPLTGVGDLGTQYFGPGTRLTVL.

The gene calls are TRBV29-1 and TRBJ1-4; D unresolved. The CDR3 runs 17 residues. Trimming pared 3 bases from V and 5 bases from J, leaving 22 bases between. Germline V gene lookup returns CDR1 SQVTM and CDR2 ANQGSEA. The CDR3 sequence is CSVELAAYSYNNEKLFF. As DNA, the CDR3 is TGCAGCGTTGAGTTGGCAGCTTATTCGTACAACAATGAAAAACTGTTTTTT.

Here the CDR3 reads CASSEFGFGNTIYF. The DNA of the CDR3 is TGTGCCAGCAGTGAATTCGGGTTCGGAAACACCATATATTTT. The V and J genes are TRBV2 and TRBJ1-3, with D uncertain. The CDR3 runs 14 residues. Germline assignment: CDR1 SNHLY and CDR2 FYNNEI. Trimming removed 2 bases from V and 4 bases from J, with 9 bases in between.

The gene calls are TRBV7-2 and TRBJ2-5, with D maybe TRBD2 (6 bases). Trimming took 5 bases from V and 6 from J, leaving 19 bases between them. This CDR3 has 15 residues. CDR1 SGHTA and CDR2 FQGNSA come from the germline V gene. CDR3: CASSMSPGGIQTQYF. For the CDR3, the DNA is TGTGCCAGCAGCATGAGCCCTGGGGGGATACAGACCCAGTACTTC.

The chain employs TRBV28 and TRBJ1-6, with D uncertain. CDR1 and CDR2 from the germline V gene are MDHEN and SYDVKM. Trimming removed 5 bases from V and 8 bases from J, with 13 bases in between. This CDR3 has 14 residues. The chain's CDR3 is CASSQPGRDSPLHF. In DNA, the CDR3 is TGTGCCAGCAGTCAACCCGGGCGGGATTCACCCCTCCACTTT.

This chain connects TRBV27 to TRBJ2-6; no reliable D call. Trimming removed 2 bases at V and 4 bases at J, with 9 bases between. Germline CDR1 and CDR2: MNHEY and SMNVEV (reference sequence). The CDR3 length is 15 residues. This CDR3 reads CASSLIGYGANVLTF. The CDR3 nucleotides are TGTGCCAGCAGTTTAATTGGGTACGGGGCCAACGTCCTGACTTTC.

The chain joins TRBV30 to TRBJ1-5; 9 bases fit TRBD1. Germline values: CDR1 GTSNPN, CDR2 SVGIG (reference sequence). The trim removed 2 bases at V and 4 bases at J, leaving 3 bases unmatched. This CDR3 is built from 14 residues. CDR3 bases: TGTGCCTGGAGTCGGGACAGGGTGAATCAGCCCCAGCATTTT. Amino acid sequence: CAWSRDRVNQPQHF.

V and J are TRBV4-1 and TRBJ2-3; 10 nucleotides line up with TRBD2. Germline-derived CDR1 and CDR2 are MGHRA and YSYEKL. The CDR3 has 17 amino acids. The trim removed 0 bases at V and 5 bases at J, leaving 8 bases unmatched. The CDR3: CASSQEYSGGARDTQYF. As DNA, the CDR3 is TGCGCCAGCAGCCAAGAGTACAGCGGGGGGGCCCGAGATACGCAGTATTTT.

The chain links TRBV5-4 to TRBJ2-3; 7 nucleotides match TRBD1. Germline V CDR1 and CDR2: SGHNT, YYREEE (reference sequence). V lost 4 bases, J lost 2 bases, and 10 bases stayed unmatched. CDR3 length equals 16 residues. For the CDR3, the DNA is TGTGCCAGCAGCAGGAAAACGGGACAGATCACAGATACGCAGTATTTT. This gives the protein CASSRKTGQITDTQYF.

This chain links TRBV13 with TRBJ2-1; TRBD2 is a possible D gene (6 bases). V shed 5 bases and J shed 2 bases, with 10 bases lying between them. The CDR3 runs to 14 residues. Per the germline V gene, CDR1 is PRHDT and CDR2 is FYEKMQ (reference sequence). CDR3 bases: TGTGCCAGCAGCGTTAGCGGAACCTACAATGAGCAGTTCTTC. It codes for CASSVSGTYNEQFF. Looking up the rest from reference TRBV13 and TRBJ2-1 gives the full variable domain: AAGVIQSPRHLIKEKRETATLKCYPIPRHDTVYWYQQGPGQDPQFLISFYEKMQSDKGSIPDRFSAQQFSDYHSELNMSSLELGDSALYFCASSVSGTYNEQFFGPGTRLTVL.

The rearrangement joins TRBV6-5 to TRBJ1-2; 11 bases align to TRBD1. CDR1 is MNHEY, CDR2 SVGAGI, per germline. V lost 0 bases and J lost 8; bases outside the gene matches: 2. This CDR3 comprises 14 residues. CDR3 in amino acids: CASSYSDRGLGYTF. The CDR3 coding sequence is TGTGCCAGCAGTTACTCGGACAGGGGGCTCGGCTACACCTTC.

V and J are TRBV29-1 and TRBJ1-2; D is unresolved. Germline V gives CDR1 SQVTM, CDR2 ANQGSEA. The CDR3 length is 13 residues. The germline V and J ends were trimmed by 4 bases and 5 bases, with 14 bases remaining between them. The CDR3 region has the DNA TGCAGCGTTGTTGGTGGCCGAGCTTATGGCTACACCTTC. It is translated as CSVVGGRAYGYTF.

V usage is TRBV10-3 and J usage is TRBJ1-4, with TRBD1 as a possible D gene (6 bases). V was cut by 0 bases and J by 4 bases, with 12 bases left in between. CDR1 ENHRY and CDR2 SYGVKD come from the germline V gene. There are 16 residues in the CDR3. CDR3 amino acids: CAISESLTGFNEKLFF. The CDR3 nucleotides read TGTGCCATCAGTGAGTCGTTAACAGGGTTTAATGAAAAACTGTTTTTT.

In nucleotides, the CDR3 is TGTGCCACCAGTGATATAAATCAGCCCCAGCATTTT. Translation: CATSDINQPQHF. The rearrangement joins TRBV24-1 to TRBJ1-5; D unclear. This CDR3 has 12 amino acids. V was pared by 3 bases and J by 4 bases, with 3 bases between. CDR1 is KGHDR and CDR2 is SFDVKD in the germline V gene.

The chain combines TRBV6-2 or TRBV6-3 with TRBJ2-7; D is uncertain. This CDR3 has 11 amino acids. The germline V gene encodes CDR1 MNHEY and CDR2 SVGEGT. V was trimmed by 5 bases and J by 1 base, leaving 3 bases between them. The CDR3 is CASSRSYEQYF. DNA of the CDR3: TGTGCCAGCAGTAGGTCCTACGAGCAGTACTTC.

The chain couples TRBV6-2 or TRBV6-3 to TRBJ1-5; 10 bases map to TRBD1. The V segment lost 5 bases and the J segment 6 bases; nucleotides outside the gene matches: 10. The CDR3 sequence is 16 residues long. CDR1 and CDR2 from the germline V gene are MNHEY and SVGEGT. Here the CDR3 DNA reads TGTGCCAGCAGTCACACTCGGGACAGGGGTCTTCAGCCCCAGCATTTT. Translation: CASSHTRDRGLQPQHF.

Many counts were recorded for this clone. The CDR3 spells CASSYDGTGGYEQYF. In nucleotides, the CDR3 is TGTGCCAGCAGTTACGATGGGACAGGGGGCTACGAGCAGTACTTC. The V gene is TRBV6-2 or TRBV6-3, the J gene TRBJ2-7, with 11 bases matching TRBD1. The junction had 3 bases not matched to a gene; V was cut back by 2 bases and J by 3 bases. The CDR3 extends over 15 amino acids. The germline gives CDR1 MNHEY, CDR2 SVGEGT.

This rearrangement joins TRBV4-1 to TRBJ1-6; the D is unclear. The germline gives CDR1 MGHRA, CDR2 YSYEKL. The V gene lost 4 bases and the J gene lost 1 base, with 8 bases spanning the gap. CDR3 size: 15 residues. The CDR3 is CASSPSGSYNSPLHF. CDR3 nucleotides: TGCGCCAGCAGCCCGAGCGGATCCTATAATTCACCCCTCCACTTT.

The chain is built from TRBV30 and TRBJ1-4; tentative D call: TRBD1 (5 bases). Germline values: CDR1 GTSNPN, CDR2 SVGIG (reference sequence). V lost 2 bases and J lost 6, with 10 bases in between. The CDR3 is made up of 13 amino acids. In nucleotides, the CDR3 is TGTGCCTGGAGTCGTGGGGGGGATGAAAAACTGTTTTTT. Translated: CAWSRGGDEKLFF.

The V and J genes are TRBV11-2 and TRBJ1-2; tentatively, D is TRBD1 (5 bases). This CDR3 has 14 residues. Trimming pared 5 bases from V and 6 bases from J, leaving 16 bases between. The germline V gene encodes CDR1 SGHAT and CDR2 FQNNGV. The CDR3 DNA reads TGTGCCAGCAGCCTCGTTACACAGGTTGATGGCTACACCTTC. This codes for CASSLVTQVDGYTF.